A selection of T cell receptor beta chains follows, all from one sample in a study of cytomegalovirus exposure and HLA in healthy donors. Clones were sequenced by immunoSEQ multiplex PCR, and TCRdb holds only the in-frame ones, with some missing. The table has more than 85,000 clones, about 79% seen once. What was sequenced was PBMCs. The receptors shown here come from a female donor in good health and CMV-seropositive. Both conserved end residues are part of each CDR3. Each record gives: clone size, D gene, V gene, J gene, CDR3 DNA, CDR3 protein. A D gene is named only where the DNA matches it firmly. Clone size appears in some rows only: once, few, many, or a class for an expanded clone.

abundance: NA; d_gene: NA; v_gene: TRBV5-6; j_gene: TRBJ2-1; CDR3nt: TGTGCCAGCAGCTTCTACGGGTTGTACAATGAGCAGTTCTTC; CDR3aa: CASSFYGLYNEQFF
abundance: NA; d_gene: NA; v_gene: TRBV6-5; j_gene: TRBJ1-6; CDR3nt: TGTGCCAGCAGTTACTCTGGGGGCCCCGGGTATCGCCTCCACTTT; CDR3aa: CASSYSGGPGYRLHF
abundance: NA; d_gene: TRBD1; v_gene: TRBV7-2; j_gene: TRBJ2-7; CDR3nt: TGTGCCAGCAGGGGACAGGGGTCCCTCTCCTACGAGCAGTACTTC; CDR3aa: CASRGQGSLSYEQYF
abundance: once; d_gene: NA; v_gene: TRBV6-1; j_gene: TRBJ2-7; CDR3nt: TGTGCCAGCAGTGAACAGGGTCTCCTCTCCTACGAGCAGTACTTC; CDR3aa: CASSEQGLLSYEQYF
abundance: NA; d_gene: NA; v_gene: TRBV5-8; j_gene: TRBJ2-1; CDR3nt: TGTGCCAGCAGCTTGGGGCTAGCACCTCGGAATGAGCAGTTCTTC; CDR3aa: CASSLGLAPRNEQFF
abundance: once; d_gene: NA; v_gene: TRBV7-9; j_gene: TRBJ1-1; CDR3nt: TGTTCCAGCAGCCCGTGGACAGCGAACACTGAAGCTTTCTTT; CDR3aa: CSSSPWTANTEAFF
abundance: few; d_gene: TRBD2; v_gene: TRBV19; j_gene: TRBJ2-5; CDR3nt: TGTGCCAGTAGTCCACTAGCGGGGGCCTCCCAAGAGACCCAGTACTTC; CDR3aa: CASSPLAGASQETQYF
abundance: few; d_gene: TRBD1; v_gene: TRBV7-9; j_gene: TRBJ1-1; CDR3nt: TGTTCCAGCAGTCTCACAAGACAGGGGTTGAACACTGAAGCTTTCTTT; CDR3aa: CSSSLTRQGLNTEAFF
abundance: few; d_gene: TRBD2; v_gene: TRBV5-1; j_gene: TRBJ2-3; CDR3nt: TGCGCCAGCAGCCGCGGTACTAGCGGGAGCTTAGATACGCAGTATTTT; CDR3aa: CASSRGTSGSLDTQYF
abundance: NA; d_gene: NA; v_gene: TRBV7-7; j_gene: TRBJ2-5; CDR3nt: TGTGCCAGCAGCTTAGTCGGTCCGGAGACCCAGTACTTC; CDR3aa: CASSLVGPETQYF
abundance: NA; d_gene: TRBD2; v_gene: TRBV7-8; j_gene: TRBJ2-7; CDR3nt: TGTGCCAGCAGCTTAGAATCACGTAGCGGGCCCAGCTCCTACGAGCAGTACTTC; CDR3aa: CASSLESRSGPSSYEQYF
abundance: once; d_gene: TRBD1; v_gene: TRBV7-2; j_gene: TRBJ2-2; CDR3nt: TGTGCCAGCAGCTGGCCGAGGACAGGGCGGACCGGGGAGCTGTTTTTT; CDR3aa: CASSWPRTGRTGELFF
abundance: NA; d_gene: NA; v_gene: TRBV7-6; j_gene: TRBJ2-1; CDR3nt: TGTGCCAGCAGCTTGAGGGCCCAGAGAGAGCAGTTCTTC; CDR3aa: CASSLRAQREQFF
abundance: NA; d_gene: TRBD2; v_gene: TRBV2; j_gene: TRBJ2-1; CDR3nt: TGTGCCAGCAGTTCTAGCGGGGGGGCCGGTTACAATGAGCAGTTCTTC; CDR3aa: CASSSSGGAGYNEQFF
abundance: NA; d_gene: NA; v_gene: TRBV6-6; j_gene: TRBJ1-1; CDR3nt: TGTGCCAGCAACCAAGAACAGGGTCTATCTGAAGCTTTCTTT; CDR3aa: CASNQEQGLSEAFF
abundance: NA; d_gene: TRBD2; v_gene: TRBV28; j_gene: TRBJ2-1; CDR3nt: TGTGCCAGCAGGACTAGCGGGGGGGCGGGTGAGCAGTTCTTC; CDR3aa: CASRTSGGAGEQFF
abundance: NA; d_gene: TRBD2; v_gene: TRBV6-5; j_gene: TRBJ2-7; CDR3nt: TGTGCCAGCAGTTACTTCGGGGGGGGTGGCGAGCAGTACTTC; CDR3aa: CASSYFGGGGEQYF
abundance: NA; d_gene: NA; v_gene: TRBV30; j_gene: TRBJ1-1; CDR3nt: TGTGCCTGGAGTGAAGCAGGGACAACTGAAGCTTTCTTT; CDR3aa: CAWSEAGTTEAFF
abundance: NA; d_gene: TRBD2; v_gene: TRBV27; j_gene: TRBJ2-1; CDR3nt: TGTGCCAGCACTACCCGACTAGCGGGGCCTAGTTTTTTCTTC; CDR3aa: CASTTRLAGPSFFF
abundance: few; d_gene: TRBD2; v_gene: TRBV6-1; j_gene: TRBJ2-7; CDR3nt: TGTGCCAGCAACCTAGCGGGAGGGCCATACGAGCAGTACTTC; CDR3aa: CASNLAGGPYEQYF
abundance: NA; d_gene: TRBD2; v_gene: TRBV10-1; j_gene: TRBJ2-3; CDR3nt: TGCGCCAGCAGTGACGGCGGGAGGAGCACAGATACGCAGTATTTT; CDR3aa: CASSDGGRSTDTQYF
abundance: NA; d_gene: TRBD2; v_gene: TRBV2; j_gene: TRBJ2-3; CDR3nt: TGTGCCACCCCTCGGGAGCGGGAGGGCACAGATACGCAGTATTTT; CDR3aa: CATPREREGTDTQYF
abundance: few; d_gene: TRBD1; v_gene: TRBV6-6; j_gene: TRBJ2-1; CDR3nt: TGTGCCAGCACCGCAGGACAGGGCGGTGAGCAGTTCTTC; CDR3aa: CASTAGQGGEQFF
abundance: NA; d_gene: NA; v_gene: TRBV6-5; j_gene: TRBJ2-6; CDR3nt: TGTGCCAGCACCGCCAGGGCTGGGGCCAACGTCCTGACTTTC; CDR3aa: CASTARAGANVLTF
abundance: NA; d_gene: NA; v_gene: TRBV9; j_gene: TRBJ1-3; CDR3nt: TGTGCCAGCAGCGTAAGGGGGTCCTCTGGAAACACCATATATTTT; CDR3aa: CASSVRGSSGNTIYF
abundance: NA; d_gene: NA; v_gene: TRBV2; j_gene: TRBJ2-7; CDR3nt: TGTGCCAGCAGTTTGATATCCTCTAGTGTCGCCGAGCAGTACTTC; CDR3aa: CASSLISSSVAEQYF
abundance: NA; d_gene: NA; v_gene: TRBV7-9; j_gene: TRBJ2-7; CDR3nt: TGTGCCAGCAGCTTCGGTTCTGGCAGGACCTACGAGCAGTACTTC; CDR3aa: CASSFGSGRTYEQYF
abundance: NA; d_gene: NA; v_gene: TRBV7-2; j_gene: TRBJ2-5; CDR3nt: TGTGCCAGCAGCCCCCTCGGACAGAACGGGGAGACCCAGTACTTC; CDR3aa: CASSPLGQNGETQYF
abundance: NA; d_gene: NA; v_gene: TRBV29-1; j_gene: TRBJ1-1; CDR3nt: TGCAGCTTCCGACACCTGAACACTGAAGCTTTCTTT; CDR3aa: CSFRHLNTEAFF
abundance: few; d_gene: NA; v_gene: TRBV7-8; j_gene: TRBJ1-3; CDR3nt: TGTGCCAGTCGCCGGCAGGATAACTCTGGAAACACCATATATTTT; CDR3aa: CASRRQDNSGNTIYF
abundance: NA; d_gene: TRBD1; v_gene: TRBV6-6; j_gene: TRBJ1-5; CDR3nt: TGTGCCAGCAGGCCGGGACAGGGGTATCAGCCCCAGCATTTT; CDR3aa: CASRPGQGYQPQHF
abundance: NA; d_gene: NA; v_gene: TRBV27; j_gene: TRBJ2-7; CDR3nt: TGTGCCAGCTCCCTGACCCCTAGCGCGAGCTCCTACGAGCAGTACTTC; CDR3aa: CASSLTPSASSYEQYF
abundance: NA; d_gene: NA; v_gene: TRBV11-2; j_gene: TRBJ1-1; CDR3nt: TGTGCCAGCAGTCCACTATATCTTCCTGAAGCTTTCTTT; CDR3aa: CASSPLYLPEAFF
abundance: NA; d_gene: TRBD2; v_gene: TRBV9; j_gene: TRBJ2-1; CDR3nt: TGTGCCAGCAGCGCCCCCGGGACTAGCGATCCCCTGAGGAATGAGCAGTTCTTC; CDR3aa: CASSAPGTSDPLRNEQFF
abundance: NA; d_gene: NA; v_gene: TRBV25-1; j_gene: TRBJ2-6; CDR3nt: TGTGCCAGCAGTGACATTCTCTCTGGGGCCAACGGCCTGACTTTC; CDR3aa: CASSDILSGANGLTF
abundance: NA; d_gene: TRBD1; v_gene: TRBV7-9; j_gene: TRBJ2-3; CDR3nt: TGTGCCAGCAGCCAGGACAGGGACCCCCTCCCTGATACGCAGTATTTT; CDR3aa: CASSQDRDPLPDTQYF
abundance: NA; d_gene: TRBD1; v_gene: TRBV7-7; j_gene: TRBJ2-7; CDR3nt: TGTGCCAGCAGCTCCGGACAGGGGGCGCGGGAGCAGTACTTC; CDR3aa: CASSSGQGAREQYF
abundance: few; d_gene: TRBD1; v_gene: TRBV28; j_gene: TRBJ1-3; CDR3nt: TGTGCCAGCCGGCTCGGGACAGGTGGAAACACCATATATTTT; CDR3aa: CASRLGTGGNTIYF
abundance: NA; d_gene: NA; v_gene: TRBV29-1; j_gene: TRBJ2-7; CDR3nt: TGCAGCGGGCGGTACGAGCAGTACTTC; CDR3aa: CSGRYEQYF
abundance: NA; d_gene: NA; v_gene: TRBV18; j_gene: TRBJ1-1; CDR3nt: TGTGCCAGTCTCCCCGGCCGGGCGGGGAACACTGAAGCTTTCTTT; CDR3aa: CASLPGRAGNTEAFF
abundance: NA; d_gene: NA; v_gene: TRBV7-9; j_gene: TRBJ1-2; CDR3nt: TGTGCCAGCAGGGTAGACTCTGGCTATGGCTACACCTTC; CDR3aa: CASRVDSGYGYTF
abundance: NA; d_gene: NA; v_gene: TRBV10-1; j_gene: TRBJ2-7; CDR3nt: TGCGCCAGCAGTGATCCCAGGGGAGCCTACGAGCAGTACTTC; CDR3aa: CASSDPRGAYEQYF
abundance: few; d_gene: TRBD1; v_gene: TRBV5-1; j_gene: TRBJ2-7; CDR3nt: TGCGCCAGCAGCTTGGAGGGGAGGACAGGGGGCGAGCAGTACTTC; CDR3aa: CASSLEGRTGGEQYF
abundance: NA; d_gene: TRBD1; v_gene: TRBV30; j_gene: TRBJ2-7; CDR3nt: TGTGCCTGGAGTGGCGCTTGGGACAGGGGCTCCTACGAGCAGTACTTC; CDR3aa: CAWSGAWDRGSYEQYF
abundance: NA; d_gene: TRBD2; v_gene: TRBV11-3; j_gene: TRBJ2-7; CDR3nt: TGTGCCAGCAGCTTAGATCAGATAACTAGCGGGGGGGCGTGTGAGCAGTACTTC; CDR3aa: CASSLDQITSGGACEQYF
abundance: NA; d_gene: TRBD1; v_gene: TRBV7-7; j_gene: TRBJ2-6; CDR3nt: TGTGCCAGCAGCCCCCGACAGGGGAGTTCCGGGGCCAACGTCCTGACTTTC; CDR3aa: CASSPRQGSSGANVLTF
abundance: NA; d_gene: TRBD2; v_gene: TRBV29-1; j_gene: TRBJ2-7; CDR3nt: TGCAGCGTTGTGAGCGGGATCGGGGGCGAGCAGTACTTC; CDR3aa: CSVVSGIGGEQYF
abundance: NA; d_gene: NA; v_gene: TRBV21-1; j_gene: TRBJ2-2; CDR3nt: TGTGCCAGCAGCAAACCGGACAGGAAGGAGGTTTTGAACACCGGGGAGCTGTTTTTT; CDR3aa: CASSKPDRKEVLNTGELFF
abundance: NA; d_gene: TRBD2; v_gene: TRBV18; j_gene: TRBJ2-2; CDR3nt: TGTGCCAGCTCAAGGACTAGCGGGGGGACCACTAACACCGGGGAGCTGTTTTTT; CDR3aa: CASSRTSGGTTNTGELFF
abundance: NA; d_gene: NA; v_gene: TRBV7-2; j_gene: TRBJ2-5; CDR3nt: TGTGCCAGCAGCTTAGATCGGGCGGGGGCTCTCCGAGGGGAGACCCAGTACTTC; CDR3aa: CASSLDRAGALRGETQYF
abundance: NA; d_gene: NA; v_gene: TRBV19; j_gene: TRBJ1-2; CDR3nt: TGTGCCAGTAGTATAGTTCAGGGCGGCTACACCTTC; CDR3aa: CASSIVQGGYTF
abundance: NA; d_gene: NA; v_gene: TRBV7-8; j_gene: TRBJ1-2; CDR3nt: TGTGCCAGCAGCCAGACCACAGGCCCTGGCTACACCTTC; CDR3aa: CASSQTTGPGYTF
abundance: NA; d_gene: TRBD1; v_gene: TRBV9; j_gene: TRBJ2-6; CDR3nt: TGTGCCAGCAGGGGGGACAGGGCCGATGGGGCCAACGGCCTGACTTTC; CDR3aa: CASRGDRADGANGLTF
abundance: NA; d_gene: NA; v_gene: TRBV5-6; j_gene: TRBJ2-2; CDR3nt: TGTGCCAGCAGCTCCGAGACAAGACCGGCCACCGGGGAGCTGTTTTTT; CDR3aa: CASSSETRPATGELFF
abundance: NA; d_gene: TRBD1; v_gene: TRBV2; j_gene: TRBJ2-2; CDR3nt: TGTGCCAGCAGGGGGACAGGGACCGGGGAGCTGTTTTTT; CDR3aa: CASRGTGTGELFF
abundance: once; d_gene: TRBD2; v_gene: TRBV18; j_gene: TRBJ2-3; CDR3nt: TGTGCCAGCTCACCACTAGCGGGAGTCGGCACAGATACGCAGTATTTT; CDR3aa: CASSPLAGVGTDTQYF
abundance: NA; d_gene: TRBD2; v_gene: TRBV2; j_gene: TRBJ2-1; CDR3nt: TGTGCCAGCAGTGAGGGACTAGCGATCAATGAGCAGTTCTTC; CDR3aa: CASSEGLAINEQFF
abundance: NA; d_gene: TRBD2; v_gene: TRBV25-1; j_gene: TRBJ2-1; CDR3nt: TGTGCCAGCAGTGAAATCCCACTAGCGGGCTCCTACAATGAGCAGTTCTTC; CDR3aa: CASSEIPLAGSYNEQFF
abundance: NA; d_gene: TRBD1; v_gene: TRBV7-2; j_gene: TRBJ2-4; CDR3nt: TGTGCCAGCAGCTCAGGGGGCCAAGGGAACAGTCAGTACTTC; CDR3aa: CASSSGGQGNSQYF
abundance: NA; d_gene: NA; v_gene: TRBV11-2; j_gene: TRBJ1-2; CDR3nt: TGTGCCAGCAGCCTCGTGCGGGCAGGAAGAGGCTATGGCTACACCTTC; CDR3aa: CASSLVRAGRGYGYTF